The clone carrying this TCR beta chain was found a few times. Its antigen is unidentified. Germline assignment: CDR1 SEHNR and CDR2 FQNEAQ (reference sequence). V lost 5 bases, J lost 5 bases, and 18 bases lay in between. This CDR3 contains 15 residues. This record comes from a study of radiotherapy plus CTLA-4 blockade in lung cancer. Study observations and caveats: Following radiotherapy plus ipilimumab, tumor-derived TCR clones expanded in the blood.

Sequencing used immunoSEQ multiplex PCR; TCRdb keeps in-frame clones, though not all of them. The sample includes about 90,000 clones, around 81% of them seen just once. The clonotype was recovered from a human donor with non-small cell lung cancer that progressed on radiotherapy plus ipilimumab. Sequencing used peripheral blood, obtained from a patient treated with radiotherapy plus ipilimumab. The chain has TRBV7-9 and TRBJ2-5, with D tentatively TRBD2 (6 bases). CDR3 residues: CASSPNAGRRETQYF. As DNA, the CDR3 is TGTGCCAGCAGCCCAAACGCGGGAAGGAGGGAGACCCAGTACTTC.